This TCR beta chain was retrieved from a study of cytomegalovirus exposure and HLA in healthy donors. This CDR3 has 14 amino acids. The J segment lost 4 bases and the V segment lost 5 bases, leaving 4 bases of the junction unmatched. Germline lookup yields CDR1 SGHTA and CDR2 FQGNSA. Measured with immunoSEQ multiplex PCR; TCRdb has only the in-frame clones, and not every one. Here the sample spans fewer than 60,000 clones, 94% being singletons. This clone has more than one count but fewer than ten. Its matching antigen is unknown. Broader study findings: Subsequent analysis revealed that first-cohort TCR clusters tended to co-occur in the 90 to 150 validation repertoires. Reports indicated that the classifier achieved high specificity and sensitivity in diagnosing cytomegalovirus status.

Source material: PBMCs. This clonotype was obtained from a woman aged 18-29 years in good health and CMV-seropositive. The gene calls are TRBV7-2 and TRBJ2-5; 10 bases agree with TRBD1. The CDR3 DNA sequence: TGTGCCAGCAGCCAGACAGGGGGCGCAGAGACCCAGTACTTC. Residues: CASSQTGGAETQYF.